This entry concerns a single T cell receptor beta chain. Its antigen is currently unknown. This sample was taken from a study of OX40 agonist ivuxolimab in advanced cancers. Across the study: Dose-escalation patients' cancers were hepatocellular carcinoma, melanoma, renal cell or head and neck cancer. Averaging 60 years in age, with a range of roughly 20 to 80, the cohort was around 87% male.

Assay used: immunoSEQ multiplex PCR; TCRdb lists only in-frame clones, some missing. Of under 80,000 clones listed, roughly four fifths are singletons. The CDR3 has 14 amino acids. The germline gives CDR1 SGHVS, CDR2 FQNEAQ. V was pared by 5 bases and J by 0 bases, with 11 bases between. Findings and limits, study-wide: In the 0.1-3.0 mg/kg groups, partial responders showed among the lowest expansion. In the 0.1 to 3.0 mg/kg range, CD4+ and CD8+ blood T cells had expanded clonally by week 6.

The sample here was CD4+ or CD8+ T cells sorted from blood, taken in a trial of the OX40 agonist ivuxolimab. The sequence was collected from an adult with an advanced solid tumor such as melanoma, head and neck, liver or kidney cancer. The chain combines TRBV7-8 with TRBJ2-7; D gene uncertain. CDR3 coding DNA: TGTGCCAGCAGCCCAGGCCCGAGCTCCTACGAGCAGTACTTC. It is translated as CASSPGPSSYEQYF.